These T cell receptor beta chains were read from a single sample in a study of OX40 agonist ivuxolimab in advanced cancers. Using immunoSEQ multiplex PCR, the repertoire was profiled, and TCRdb retains in-frame clones only, with some absent. The data show about 62,000 clones, about four fifths seen once. Sequencing used CD4+ or CD8+ T cells sorted from blood, obtained in a trial of the OX40 agonist ivuxolimab. These receptors were taken from an adult with an advanced solid tumor such as melanoma, head and neck, liver or kidney cancer. Each CDR3 is given with its conserved first and last residue. The order of the fields is CDR3 DNA, CDR3 protein, D gene, J gene, clone size, V gene. A D gene is named only where the DNA matches it firmly. Size is omitted from some rows. Given values are once, few, many or a class for expanded clones.

TGTGCCAGCAGCTTAGACAGGAGACAGCCCCAGCATTTT	CASSLDRRQPQHF	-	TRBJ1-5	-	TRBV11-2
TGTGCCAGCAGTTTGGCAGGGTACTATGGCTACACCTTC	CASSLAGYYGYTF	-	TRBJ1-2	-	TRBV27
TGCGCCAGCAGGTCTGACAGGGGTGAAAATCAGCCCCAGCATTTT	CASRSDRGENQPQHF	TRBD1	TRBJ1-5	once	TRBV23-1
TGTGCCAGCAGCCCAAGGGGACAGGTCCAGTATTTT	CASSPRGQVQYF	TRBD1	TRBJ2-3	-	TRBV11-2
TGTGCCAGCAGCGTAGGCGGGGGGGGATCCTACGAGCAGTACTTC	CASSVGGGGSYEQYF	TRBD2	TRBJ2-7	-	TRBV9
TGTGCCAGCAGCCAGGACAGGGTTAGTGCCTACAATGAGCAGTTCTTC	CASSQDRVSAYNEQFF	TRBD1	TRBJ2-1	-	TRBV5-6
TGTGCCAGCAGCCTGGGACAGGGGAACACCGGGGAGCTGTTTTTT	CASSLGQGNTGELFF	TRBD1	TRBJ2-2	-	TRBV7-9
TGCGCCAGCAGCTTGATCGGGAAAGATACGCAGTATTTT	CASSLIGKDTQYF	-	TRBJ2-3	-	TRBV5-1
TGCGCCACCTCAACGGTGGCAGCCGGAGGAGATACGCAGTATTTT	CATSTVAAGGDTQYF	-	TRBJ2-3	-	TRBV5-1
TGTGCCAGCAGCTTAGACAGAAGTTATAGCAATCAGCCCCAGCATTTT	CASSLDRSYSNQPQHF	-	TRBJ1-5	once	TRBV7-8
TGTGCCAGCAGTGAGGACAGGGGGACCTATGGCTACACCTTC	CASSEDRGTYGYTF	TRBD1	TRBJ1-2	-	TRBV2
TGTGCCTGGAACGAGGGGTATAGCAATCAGCCCCAGCATTTT	CAWNEGYSNQPQHF	-	TRBJ1-5	once	TRBV30
TGTGCCATCTCAACCGGGACAGCGTCTGGAAACACCATATATTTT	CAISTGTASGNTIYF	TRBD1	TRBJ1-3	-	TRBV2
TGTGCCAGCAGTTTATCGCAGGTCGGGGCAGAGACCCAGTACTTC	CASSLSQVGAETQYF	-	TRBJ2-5	-	TRBV27
TGTGCCAGCAGTCCTTCACTTAATTCACCCCTCCACTTT	CASSPSLNSPLHF	-	TRBJ1-6	-	TRBV6-1
TGTGCCAGCAGCTCCTTTCCCTGGACGCAGTACCAAGAGACCCAGTACTTC	CASSSFPWTQYQETQYF	-	TRBJ2-5	-	TRBV11-1
TGTGCCAGCTCACCAGATGTAGACAGGGAGTATGGCTACACCTTC	CASSPDVDREYGYTF	TRBD1	TRBJ1-2	-	TRBV18
TGTGCCAGCAGCGTAGGGGGGACAGATACGCAGTATTTT	CASSVGGTDTQYF	-	TRBJ2-3	-	TRBV9
TGTGCCAGCAGCAAACCGGGACAGGGGGACAATGAGCAGTTCTTC	CASSKPGQGDNEQFF	TRBD1	TRBJ2-1	few	TRBV5-5
TGTGCCACCAGCGTCAGGGCCGACTATGGCTACACCTTC	CATSVRADYGYTF	-	TRBJ1-2	few	TRBV15
TGTGCCAGCAGTGAATCGGCGGGAACGGGCCGGGGTTCACCCCTCCACTTT	CASSESAGTGRGSPLHF	-	TRBJ1-6	-	TRBV25-1
TGTGCCAGCAGTGAAGGACTAGCGGGACCCGAGACCCAGTACTTC	CASSEGLAGPETQYF	TRBD2	TRBJ2-5	-	TRBV6-1